This T cell receptor (beta chain) was obtained from a study of T cell repertoires in ileal Crohn's disease. Study findings and constraints: Clonality above 26.8% at surgery always came with endoscopic recurrence.

TCRdb keeps only in-frame clones here, not all; method: immunoSEQ multiplex PCR. The sample records 6,500 to 9,000 clones, roughly four fifths being singletons. Trimming removed 1 base from V and 2 bases from J; junction bases left unmatched: 4. From germline, CDR1 is SGHTA and CDR2 FQGNSA. The CDR3 extends over 15 amino acids. About this clone: What it binds is unknown.

Source material: ileal tissue. This TCR was recovered from an adult with Crohn's disease. The rearrangement links TRBV7-2 to TRBJ2-5, with 7 bases identical to TRBD2. Written as DNA, the CDR3 is TGTGCCAGCAGCTTAGGCGGGGGACCTCAAGAGACCCAGTACTTC. Translation gives CASSLGGGPQETQYF. The full variable domain, in which reference TRBV7-2 and TRBJ2-5 provide the parts outside the CDR3, is GAGVSQSPSNKVTEKGKDVELRCDPISGHTALYWYRQSLGQGLEFLIYFQGNSAPDKSGLPSDRFSAERTGGSVSTLTIQRTQQEDSAVYLCASSLGGGPQETQYFGPGTRLLVL.